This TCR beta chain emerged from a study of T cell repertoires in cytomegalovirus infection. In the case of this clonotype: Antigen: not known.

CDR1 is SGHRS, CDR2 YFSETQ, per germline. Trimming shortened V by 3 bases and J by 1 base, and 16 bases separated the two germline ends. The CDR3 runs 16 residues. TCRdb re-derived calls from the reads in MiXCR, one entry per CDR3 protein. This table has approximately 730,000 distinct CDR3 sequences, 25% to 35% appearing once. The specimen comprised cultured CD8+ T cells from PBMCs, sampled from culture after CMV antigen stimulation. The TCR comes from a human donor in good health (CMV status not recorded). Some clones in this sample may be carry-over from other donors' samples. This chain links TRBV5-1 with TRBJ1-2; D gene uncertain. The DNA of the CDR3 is TGCGCCAGCAGCTGGTCGGGCGTACAGCTTAACTATGGCTACACCTTC. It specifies CASSWSGVQLNYGYTF.